These 2 T cell receptor beta chains originate from one sample sequenced in a study of neurological immune-mediated disorders (dated by TCRdb to 2018 to 2020). The library was built by means of 5' RACE. Reads for this sample came from an Illumina HiSeq 2500. Clones were called with MiXCR by TCRdb after fastp trimmed the public reads at Q25, and only in-frame beta chains were retained. Each entry is one CDR3 protein sequence, shown with its most common DNA and genes. Within this sample are some 60,000 distinct CDR3 sequences, with roughly 3.5% of them counted one time only. The leading ten clones occupy around 3.1% of the sample. The material sequenced was PBMCs. Receptors were obtained from a woman aged 25-40 years with multiple sclerosis.

This clonotype has a handful of counts. This rearrangement joins TRBV5-1 to TRBJ1-2, with D uncertain. V lost 1 base, J lost 7 bases, and 14 bases lay in between. The CDR3 has 14 amino acids. Looked up from germline, CDR1 is SGHRS and CDR2 is YFSETQ. The CDR3 bases are TGCGCCAGCAGCTTGATGGAAAGGGCTGGTGGCTACACCTTC. Translated, it gives CASSLMERAGGYTF.

This clonotype was detected many times. The chain combines TRBV5-1 with TRBJ1-6; possible D gene TRBD1, 5 bases. The V end was cut by 0 bases, the J end by 10 bases, with 14 bases between. Germline CDR1 is SGHRS and CDR2 is YFSETQ. The CDR3 is 15 amino acids. This CDR3 is CASSLEQAFWSPLHF. The CDR3 bases are TGCGCCAGCAGCTTGGAACAGGCCTTTTGGTCACCCCTCCACTTT.